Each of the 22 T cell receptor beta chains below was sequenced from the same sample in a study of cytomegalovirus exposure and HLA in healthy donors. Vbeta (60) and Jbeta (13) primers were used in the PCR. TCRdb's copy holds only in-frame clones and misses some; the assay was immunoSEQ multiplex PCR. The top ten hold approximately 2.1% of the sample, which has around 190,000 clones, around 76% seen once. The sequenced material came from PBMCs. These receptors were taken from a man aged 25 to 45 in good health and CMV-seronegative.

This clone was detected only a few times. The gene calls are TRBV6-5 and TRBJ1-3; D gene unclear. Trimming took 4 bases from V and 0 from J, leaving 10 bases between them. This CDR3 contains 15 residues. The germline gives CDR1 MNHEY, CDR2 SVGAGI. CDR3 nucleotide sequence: TGTGCCAGCAGTTTAACCGGGGACTCTGGAAACACCATATATTTT. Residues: CASSLTGDSGNTIYF.

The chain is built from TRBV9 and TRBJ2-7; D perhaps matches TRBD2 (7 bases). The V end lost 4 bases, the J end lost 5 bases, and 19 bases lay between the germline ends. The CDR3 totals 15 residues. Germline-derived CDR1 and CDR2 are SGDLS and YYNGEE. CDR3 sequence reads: CASSSLGGGVHEQYF. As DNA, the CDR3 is TGTGCCAGCAGCTCTCTGGGAGGGGGGGTCCACGAGCAGTACTTC.

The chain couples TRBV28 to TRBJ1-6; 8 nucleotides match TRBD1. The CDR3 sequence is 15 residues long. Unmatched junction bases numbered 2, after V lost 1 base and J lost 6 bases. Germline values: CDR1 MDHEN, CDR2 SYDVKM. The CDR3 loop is CASSLLGTGNSPLHF. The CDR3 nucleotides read TGTGCCAGCAGTTTATTGGGGACAGGTAATTCACCCCTCCACTTT.

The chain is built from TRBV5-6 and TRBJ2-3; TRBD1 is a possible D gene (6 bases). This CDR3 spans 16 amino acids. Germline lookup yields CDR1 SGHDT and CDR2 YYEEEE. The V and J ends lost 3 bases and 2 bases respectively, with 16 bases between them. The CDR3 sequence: CASSSTTGSNTDTQYF. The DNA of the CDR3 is TGTGCCAGCAGCTCAACTACAGGGTCTAACACAGATACGCAGTATTTT.

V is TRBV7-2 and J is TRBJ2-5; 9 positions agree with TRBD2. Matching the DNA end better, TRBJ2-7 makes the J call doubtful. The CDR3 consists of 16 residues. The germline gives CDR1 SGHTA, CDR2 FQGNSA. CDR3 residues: CASSLGVAGALDEQYF. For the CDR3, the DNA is TGTGCCAGCAGCTTAGGGGTAGCGGGAGCACTCGACGAGCAGTACTTC.

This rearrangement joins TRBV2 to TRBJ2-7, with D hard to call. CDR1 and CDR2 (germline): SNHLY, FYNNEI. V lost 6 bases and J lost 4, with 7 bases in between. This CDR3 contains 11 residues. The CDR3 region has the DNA TGTGCCAGCAGCGGTACTTACGAGCAGTACTTC. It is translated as CASSGTYEQYF.

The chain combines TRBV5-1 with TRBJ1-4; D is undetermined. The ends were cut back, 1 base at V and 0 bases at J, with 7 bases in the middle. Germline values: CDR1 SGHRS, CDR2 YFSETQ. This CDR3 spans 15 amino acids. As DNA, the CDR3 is TGCGCCAGCAGCTTGTACGGTGCAACTAATGAAAAACTGTTTTTT. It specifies CASSLYGATNEKLFF.

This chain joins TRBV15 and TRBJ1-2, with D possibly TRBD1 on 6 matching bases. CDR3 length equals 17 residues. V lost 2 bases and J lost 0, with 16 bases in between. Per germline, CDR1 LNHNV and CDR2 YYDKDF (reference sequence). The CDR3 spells CATSRPGGARANYGYTF. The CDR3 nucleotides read TGTGCCACCAGCAGACCGGGGGGGGCCCGAGCTAACTATGGCTACACCTTC. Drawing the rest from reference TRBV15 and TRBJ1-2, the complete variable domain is DAMVIQNPRYQVTQFGKPVTLSCSQTLNHNVMYWYQQKSSQAPKLLFHYYDKDFNNEADTPDNFQSRRPNTSFCFLDIRSPGLGDTAMYLCATSRPGGARANYGYTFGSGTRLTVV.

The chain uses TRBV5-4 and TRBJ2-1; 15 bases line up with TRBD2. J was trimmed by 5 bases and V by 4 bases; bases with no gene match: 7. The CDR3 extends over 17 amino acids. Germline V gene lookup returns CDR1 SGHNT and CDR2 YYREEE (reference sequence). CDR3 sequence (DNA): TGTGCCAGCAGCGCCGGACTAGCGGGAGGGCCACACAATGAGCAGTTCTTC. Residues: CASSAGLAGGPHNEQFF.

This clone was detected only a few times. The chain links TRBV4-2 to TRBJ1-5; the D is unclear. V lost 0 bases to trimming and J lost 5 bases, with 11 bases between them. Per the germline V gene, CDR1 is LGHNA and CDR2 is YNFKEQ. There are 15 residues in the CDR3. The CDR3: CASSQDEQEDQPQHF. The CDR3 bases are TGTGCCAGCAGCCAAGATGAGCAGGAAGATCAGCCCCAGCATTTT.

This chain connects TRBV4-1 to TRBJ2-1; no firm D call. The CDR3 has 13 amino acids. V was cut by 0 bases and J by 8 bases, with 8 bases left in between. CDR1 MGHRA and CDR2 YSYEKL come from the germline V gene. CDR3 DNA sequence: TGCGCCAGCAGCCAAGATCCTACGGATGAGCAGTTCTTC. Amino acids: CASSQDPTDEQFF.

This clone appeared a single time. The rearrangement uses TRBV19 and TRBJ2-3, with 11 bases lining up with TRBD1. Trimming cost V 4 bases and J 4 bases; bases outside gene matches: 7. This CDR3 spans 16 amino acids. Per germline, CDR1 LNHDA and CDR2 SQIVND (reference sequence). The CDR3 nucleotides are TGTGCCAGTAGTAACACCGGGACAGGGGGTGCAGATACGCAGTATTTT. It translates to CASSNTGTGGADTQYF.

CDR3 amino acids: CASSILTGEETQYF. CDR3 DNA sequence: TGTGCCAGCAGCATACTGACAGGGGAAGAGACCCAGTACTTC. The V and J genes are TRBV7-7 and TRBJ2-5; 8 positions agree with TRBD1. With V trimmed by 5 bases and J by 3 bases, 5 bases remained unmatched. The CDR3 is made up of 14 amino acids. CDR1 and CDR2 (germline): SSHAT, FNYEAQ (reference sequence).

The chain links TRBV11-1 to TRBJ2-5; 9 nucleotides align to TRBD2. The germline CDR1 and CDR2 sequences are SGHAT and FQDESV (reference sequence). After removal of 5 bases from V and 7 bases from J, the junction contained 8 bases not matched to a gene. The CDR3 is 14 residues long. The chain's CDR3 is CASSLTSGPGTQYF. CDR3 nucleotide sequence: TGTGCCAGCAGCCTAACTAGCGGGCCAGGGACCCAGTACTTC.

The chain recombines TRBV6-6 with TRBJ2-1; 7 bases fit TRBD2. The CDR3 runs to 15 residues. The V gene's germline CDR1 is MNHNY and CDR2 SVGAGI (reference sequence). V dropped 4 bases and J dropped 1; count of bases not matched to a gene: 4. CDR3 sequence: CASSLAGPSYNEQFF. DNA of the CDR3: TGTGCCAGCAGTTTAGCGGGTCCTTCCTACAATGAGCAGTTCTTC.

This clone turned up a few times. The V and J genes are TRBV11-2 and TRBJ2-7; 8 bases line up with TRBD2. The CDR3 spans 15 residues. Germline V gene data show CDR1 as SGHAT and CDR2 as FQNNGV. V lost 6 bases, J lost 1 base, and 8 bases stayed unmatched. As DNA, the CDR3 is TGTGCCAGCAGTCCGGCGGGACTAGGGTCCTACGAGCAGTACTTC. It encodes CASSPAGLGSYEQYF.

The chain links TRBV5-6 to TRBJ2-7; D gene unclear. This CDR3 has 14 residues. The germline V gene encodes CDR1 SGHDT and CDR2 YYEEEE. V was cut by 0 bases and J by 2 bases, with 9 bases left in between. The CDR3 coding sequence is TGTGCCAGCAGCTTGGGGCCCGCAGCCTACGAGCAGTACTTC. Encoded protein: CASSLGPAAYEQYF.

This CDR3 reads CASRGTSGRFGHEQFF. CDR3 in DNA: TGTGCCAGCAGGGGGACGAGCGGGAGGTTTGGCCATGAGCAGTTCTTC. The chain recombines TRBV7-7 with TRBJ2-1; 9 nucleotides align to TRBD2. This CDR3 is 16 amino acids long. CDR1 is SSHAT and CDR2 is FNYEAQ in the germline V gene (reference sequence). After removal of 6 bases from V and 8 bases from J, the junction contained 14 bases not matched to a gene.

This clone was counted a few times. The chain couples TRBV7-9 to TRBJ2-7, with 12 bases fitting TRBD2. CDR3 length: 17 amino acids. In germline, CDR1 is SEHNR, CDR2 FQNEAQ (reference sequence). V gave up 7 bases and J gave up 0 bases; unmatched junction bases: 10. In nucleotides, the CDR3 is TGTGCCAGCACCGGACAGGGGACTAGCGGGCACTCCTACGAGCAGTACTTC. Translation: CASTGQGTSGHSYEQYF.

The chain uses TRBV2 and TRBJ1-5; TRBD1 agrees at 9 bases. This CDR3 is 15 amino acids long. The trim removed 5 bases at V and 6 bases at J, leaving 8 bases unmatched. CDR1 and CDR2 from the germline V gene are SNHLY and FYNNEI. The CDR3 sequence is CASSTGGGESQPQHF. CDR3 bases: TGTGCCAGCAGTACAGGGGGCGGCGAGTCTCAGCCCCAGCATTTT. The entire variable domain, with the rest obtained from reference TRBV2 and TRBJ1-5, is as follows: EPEVTQTPSHQVTQMGQEVILRCVPISNHLYFYWYRQILGQKVEFLVSFYNNEISEKSEIFDDQFSVERPDGSNFTLKIRSTKLEDSAMYFCASSTGGGESQPQHFGDGTRLSIL.

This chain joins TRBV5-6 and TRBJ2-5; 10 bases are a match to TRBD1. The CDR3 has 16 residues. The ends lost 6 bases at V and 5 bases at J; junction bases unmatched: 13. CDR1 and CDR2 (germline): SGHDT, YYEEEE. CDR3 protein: CASNPRGTGERETQYF. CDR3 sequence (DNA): TGTGCCAGCAACCCGAGGGGGACAGGGGAACGGGAGACCCAGTACTTC.

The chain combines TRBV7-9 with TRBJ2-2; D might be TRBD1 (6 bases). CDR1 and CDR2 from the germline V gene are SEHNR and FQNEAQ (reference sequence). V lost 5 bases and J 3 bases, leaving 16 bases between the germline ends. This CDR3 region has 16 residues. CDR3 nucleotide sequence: TGTGCCAGCAGCCCAGGGGCGTGGCAGGACACCGGGGAGCTGTTTTTT. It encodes CASSPGAWQDTGELFF.